This T cell receptor (beta chain) was identified in a study of naive and memory T cell subsets. Four subsets defined by CD45RA and CD27 were sorted after CD3, CD4, CD8 and live/dead staining. About this clonotype itself: What it recognizes is unknown.

Both TRBC1 and TRBC2 were covered by a beta constant-region primer of two equimolar oligonucleotides. Nested alpha and beta constant-region primers with the SP2 primer drove four PCR rounds on ligated cDNA. TCRdb re-derived calls from the UMI-ligation and nested PCR reads in MiXCR, one entry per CDR3 protein. The sample yields more than 95,000 distinct CDR3 sequences, more than 14% seen once. Findings and caveats of the study: A few larger clonotypes appeared in naive repertoires, especially CD8, possibly memory cells re-expressing CD45RA. Naive and memory subsets had different power law exponents for TCR abundance. TCR counts from RNA may reflect activation-linked expression changes. In naive cells, over 95% of TCR sequences were seen only once.

J was trimmed by 0 bases and V by 1 base; bases with no gene match: 12. The CDR3 runs 19 residues. Germline V lookup: CDR1 LGHDT, CDR2 YNNKEL (reference sequence). Sequencing used naive CD8+ T cells from blood. The chain couples TRBV3-1 to TRBJ2-5, with 9 bases fitting TRBD2. This TCR derives from a human donor in good health. The CDR3: CASSQALGPGLADQETQYF. The DNA of the CDR3 is TGTGCCAGCAGCCAAGCCCTCGGACCGGGACTAGCAGACCAAGAGACCCAGTACTTC.